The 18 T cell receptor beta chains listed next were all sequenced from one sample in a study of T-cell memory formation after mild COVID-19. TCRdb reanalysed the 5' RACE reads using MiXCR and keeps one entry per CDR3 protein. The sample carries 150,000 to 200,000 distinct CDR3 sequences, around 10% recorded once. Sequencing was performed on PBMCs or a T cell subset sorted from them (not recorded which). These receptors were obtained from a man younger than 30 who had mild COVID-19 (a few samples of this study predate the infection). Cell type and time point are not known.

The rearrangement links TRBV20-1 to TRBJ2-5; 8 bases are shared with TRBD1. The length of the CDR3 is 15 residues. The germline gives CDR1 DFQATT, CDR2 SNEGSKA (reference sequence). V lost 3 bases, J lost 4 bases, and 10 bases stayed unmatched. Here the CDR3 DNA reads TGCAGTGCTAGCGGGCAGGGGGCCGGTCGAGAGACCCAGTACTTC. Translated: CSASGQGAGRETQYF.

The CDR3 coding sequence is TGTGCCAGCAGCTTCCTCGGACAGGGGAAAGCTTTCTTT. Translated: CASSFLGQGKAFF. The chain carries TRBV11-2 and TRBJ1-1; 9 bases are shared with TRBD1. This CDR3 is 13 amino acids long. The ends lost 3 bases at V and 9 bases at J; junction bases unmatched: 5. Per the germline V gene, CDR1 is SGHAT and CDR2 is FQNNGV.

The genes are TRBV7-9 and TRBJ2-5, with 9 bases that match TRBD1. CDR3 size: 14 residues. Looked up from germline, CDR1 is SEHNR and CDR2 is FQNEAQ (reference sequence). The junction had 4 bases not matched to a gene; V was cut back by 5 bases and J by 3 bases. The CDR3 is CASSRRQGEETQYF. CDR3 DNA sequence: TGTGCCAGCAGCCGCCGACAGGGGGAAGAGACCCAGTACTTC. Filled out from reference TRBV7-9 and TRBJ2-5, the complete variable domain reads DTGVSQNPRHKITKRGQNVTFRCDPISEHNRLYWYRQTLGQGPEFLTYFQNEAQLEKSRLLSDRFSAERPKGSFSTLEIQRTEQGDSAMYLCASSRRQGEETQYFGPGTRLLVL.

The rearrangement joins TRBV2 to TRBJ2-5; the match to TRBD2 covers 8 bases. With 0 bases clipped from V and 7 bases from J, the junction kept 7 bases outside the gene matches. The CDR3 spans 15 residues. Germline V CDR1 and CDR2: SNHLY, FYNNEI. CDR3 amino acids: CASSEASSGGRTQYF. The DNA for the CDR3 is TGTGCCAGCAGTGAAGCGTCCAGCGGGGGCAGGACCCAGTACTTC. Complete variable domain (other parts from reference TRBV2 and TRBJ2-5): EPEVTQTPSHQVTQMGQEVILRCVPISNHLYFYWYRQILGQKVEFLVSFYNNEISEKSEIFDDQFSVERPDGSNFTLKIRSTKLEDSAMYFCASSEASSGGRTQYFGPGTRLLVL.

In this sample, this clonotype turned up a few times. CDR3 bases: TGTGCCAGCAGCTTAAGCAGGGGAGAGGTTGGCTACACCTTC. The encoded protein is CASSLSRGEVGYTF. J is TRBJ1-2 and V is TRBV7-2; D is perhaps TRBD1 (6 bases). This CDR3 is 14 amino acids long. CDR1 is SGHTA, CDR2 FQGNSA, per germline. Trimming removed 2 bases from V and 7 bases from J, with 14 bases in between. Full variable domain (remainder filled in from reference TRBV7-2 and TRBJ1-2): GAGVSQSPSNKVTEKGKDVELRCDPISGHTALYWYRQSLGQGLEFLIYFQGNSAPDKSGLPSDRFSAERTGGSVSTLTIQRTQQEDSAVYLCASSLSRGEVGYTFGSGTRLTVV.

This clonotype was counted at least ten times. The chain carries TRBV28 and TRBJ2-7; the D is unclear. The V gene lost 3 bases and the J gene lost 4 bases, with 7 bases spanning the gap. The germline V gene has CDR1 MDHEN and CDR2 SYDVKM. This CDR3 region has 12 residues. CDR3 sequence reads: CASSFRGYEQYV. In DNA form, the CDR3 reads TGTGCCAGCAGTTTCCGTGGTTACGAGCAGTACGTC.

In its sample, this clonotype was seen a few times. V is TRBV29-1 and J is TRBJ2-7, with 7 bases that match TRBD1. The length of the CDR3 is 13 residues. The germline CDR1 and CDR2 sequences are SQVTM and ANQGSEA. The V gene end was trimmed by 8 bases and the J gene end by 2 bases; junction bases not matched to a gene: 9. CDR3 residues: CSFYGQGAYEQYF. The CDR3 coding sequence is TGCAGCTTCTACGGGCAGGGGGCCTACGAGCAGTACTTC.

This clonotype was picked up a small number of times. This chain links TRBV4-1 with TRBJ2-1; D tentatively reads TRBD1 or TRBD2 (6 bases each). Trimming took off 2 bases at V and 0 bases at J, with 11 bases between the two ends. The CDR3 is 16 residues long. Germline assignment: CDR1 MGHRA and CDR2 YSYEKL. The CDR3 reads CASSQNGGLSYNEQFF. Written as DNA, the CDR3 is TGCGCCAGCAGCCAAAACGGGGGCCTCTCCTACAATGAGCAGTTCTTC.

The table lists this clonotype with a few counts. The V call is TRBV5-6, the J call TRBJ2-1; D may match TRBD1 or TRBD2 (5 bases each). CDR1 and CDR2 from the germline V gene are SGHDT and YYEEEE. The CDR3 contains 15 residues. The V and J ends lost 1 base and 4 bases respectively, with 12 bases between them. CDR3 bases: TGTGCCAGCAGCTTGCGGGGCGAGGGGTACAATGAGCAGTTCTTC. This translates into CASSLRGEGYNEQFF.

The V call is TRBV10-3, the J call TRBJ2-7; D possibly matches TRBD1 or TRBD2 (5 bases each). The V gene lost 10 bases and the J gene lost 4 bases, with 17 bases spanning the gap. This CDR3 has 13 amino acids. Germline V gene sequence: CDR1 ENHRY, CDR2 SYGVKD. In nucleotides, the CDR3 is TGTGCCACGAGGGACGCAACCCCTTACGAGCAGTACGTC. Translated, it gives CATRDATPYEQYV.

The CDR3, as DNA: TGTGCCAGCAGCCCCGGACGGATGAGCTCTGGAAACACCATATATTTT. It yields the protein CASSPGRMSSGNTIYF. The chain is built from TRBV7-3 and TRBJ1-3; unclear D gene. This CDR3 has 16 amino acids. Germline CDR1 is SGHTA and CDR2 is FQGTGA. The V and J ends lost 5 bases and 0 bases respectively, with 14 bases between them.

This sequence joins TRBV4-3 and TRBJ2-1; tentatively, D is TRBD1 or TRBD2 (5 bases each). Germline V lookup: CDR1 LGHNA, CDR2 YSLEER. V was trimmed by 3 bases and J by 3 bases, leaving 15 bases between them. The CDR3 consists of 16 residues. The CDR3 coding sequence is TGCGCCAGCAGCCAGCGATGGGGGTTCAGCTACAATGAGCAGTTCTTC. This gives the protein CASSQRWGFSYNEQFF.

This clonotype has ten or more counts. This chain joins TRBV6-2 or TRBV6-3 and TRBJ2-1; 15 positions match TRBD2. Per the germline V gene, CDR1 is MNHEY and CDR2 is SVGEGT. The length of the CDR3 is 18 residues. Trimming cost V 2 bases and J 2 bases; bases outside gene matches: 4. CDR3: CASSYPGLAGGPYNEQFF. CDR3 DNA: TGTGCCAGCAGTTACCCCGGACTAGCGGGGGGGCCCTACAATGAGCAGTTCTTC.

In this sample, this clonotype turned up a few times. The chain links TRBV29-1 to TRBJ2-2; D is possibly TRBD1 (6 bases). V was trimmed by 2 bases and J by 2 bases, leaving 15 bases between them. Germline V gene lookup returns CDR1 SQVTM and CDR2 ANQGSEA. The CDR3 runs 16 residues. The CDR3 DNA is TGCAGCGTTGAAATCCCGTACAGGGCCAACACCGGGGAGCTGTTTTTT. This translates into CSVEIPYRANTGELFF.

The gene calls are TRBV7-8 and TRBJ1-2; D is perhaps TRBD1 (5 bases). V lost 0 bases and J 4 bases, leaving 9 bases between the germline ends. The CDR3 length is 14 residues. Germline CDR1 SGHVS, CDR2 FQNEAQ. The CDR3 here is CASSLAGQAYGYTF. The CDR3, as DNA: TGTGCCAGCAGCTTAGCGGGGCAGGCCTATGGCTACACCTTC.

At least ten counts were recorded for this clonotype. This CDR3 reads CASSGQGARSTDTQYF. DNA of the CDR3: TGTGCCAGCTCGGGACAGGGGGCGCGGAGCACAGATACGCAGTATTTT. This chain connects TRBV18 to TRBJ2-3; 12 bases agree with TRBD1. CDR3 length: 16 residues. J lost 0 bases, V lost 6 bases, and 4 bases had no gene match. Germline loops: CDR1 KGHSH, CDR2 LQKENI.

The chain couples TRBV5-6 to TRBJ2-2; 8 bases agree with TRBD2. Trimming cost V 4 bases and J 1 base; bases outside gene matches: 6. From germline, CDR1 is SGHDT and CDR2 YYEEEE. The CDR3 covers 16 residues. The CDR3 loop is CASSHGAGGNTGELFF. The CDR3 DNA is TGTGCCAGCAGCCATGGGGCGGGGGGGAACACCGGGGAGCTGTTTTTT.

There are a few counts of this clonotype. CDR3 protein: CASSPPGFGDSEQFF. The CDR3, as DNA: TGTGCCAGCTCACCGCCCGGATTCGGGGATAGTGAGCAGTTCTTC. The chain recombines TRBV18 with TRBJ2-1; D perhaps matches TRBD2 (5 bases). Germline V gene data show CDR1 as KGHSH and CDR2 as LQKENI. This CDR3 region has 15 residues. V was trimmed by 3 bases and J by 9 bases, leaving 18 bases between them. The variable domain in full, with the rest retrieved from reference TRBV18 and TRBJ2-1, is NAGVMQNPRHLVRRRGQEARLRCSPMKGHSHVYWYRQLPEEGLKFMVYLQKENIIDESGMPKERFSAEFPKEGPSILRIQQVVRGDSAAYFCASSPPGFGDSEQFFGPGTRLTVL.